The 9 T cell receptor beta chains in this list originate from one sample, sequenced in a study of shared clonotypes between healthy human individuals. Assay: immunoSEQ multiplex PCR; the TCRdb copy retains only in-frame clones and omits some. Here the sample spans over 1.4 million clones, 95% to 97% being singletons. Sequenced material: naive CD4+ T cells sorted from blood. Subset denoted: CD45RA+ positively selected. The receptor source for this set is a man between 25 and 39 years old in good health.

The chain couples TRBV19 to TRBJ2-7; 7 bases align to TRBD1. The CDR3 consists of 15 residues. The V gene end was trimmed by 1 base and the J gene end by 2 bases; junction bases not matched to a gene: 5. Germline assignment: CDR1 LNHDA and CDR2 SQIVND (reference sequence). The CDR3 protein is CASSIAAGGTYEQYF. The CDR3 nucleotides are TGTGCCAGTAGTATAGCGGCAGGGGGTACCTACGAGCAGTACTTC.

This chain joins TRBV29-1 and TRBJ1-1; D possibly corresponds to TRBD1 (6 bases). V was trimmed by 7 bases and J by 4 bases, leaving 16 bases between them. Germline loops: CDR1 SQVTM, CDR2 ANQGSEA. The CDR3 runs to 13 residues. The CDR3 DNA sequence: TGCAGCGCAGCCCCACAGGGATCCACTGAAGCTTTCTTT. Protein sequence: CSAAPQGSTEAFF.

This chain links TRBV7-9 with TRBJ2-1; 8 bases are a match to TRBD2. This CDR3 has 19 amino acids. Trimming cost V 3 bases and J 7 bases; bases outside gene matches: 20. Germline CDR1 and CDR2: SEHNR and FQNEAQ (reference sequence). CDR3 DNA sequence: TGTGCCAGCAGCTTTTCCGGACTAGCTGGAGGAGCGGCAGATAATGAGCAGTTCTTC. The encoded protein is CASSFSGLAGGAADNEQFF.

The V and J genes are TRBV2 and TRBJ2-3; D might be TRBD2 (7 bases). Germline loops: CDR1 SNHLY, CDR2 FYNNEI. The CDR3 is 19 residues long. V gave up 5 bases and J gave up 1 base, with 25 bases separating them. CDR3 DNA: TGTGCCAGCAGTATAGCGGCAGCATCGCACGGGGGGCGCACAGATACGCAGTATTTT. It yields the protein CASSIAAASHGGRTDTQYF.

The chain combines TRBV5-1 with TRBJ2-1; maybe TRBD2 (6 bases). The CDR3 is made up of 16 amino acids. V was trimmed by 4 bases and J by 0 bases, leaving 14 bases between them. Germline V gives CDR1 SGHRS, CDR2 YFSETQ. The CDR3: CASSLGGARSYNEQFF. The CDR3 nucleotides read TGCGCCAGCAGCCTTGGCGGGGCCCGCTCCTACAATGAGCAGTTCTTC. Full variable domain (rest looked up from reference TRBV5-1 and TRBJ2-1): KAGVTQTPRYLIKTRGQQVTLSCSPISGHRSVSWYQQTPGQGLQFLFEYFSETQRNKGNFPGRFSGRQFSNSRSEMNVSTLELGDSALYLCASSLGGARSYNEQFFGPGTRLTVL.

This chain connects TRBV28 to TRBJ1-5, with TRBD1 matching over 8 bases. Germline V lookup: CDR1 MDHEN, CDR2 SYDVKM. The CDR3 sequence is 14 residues long. Trimming removed 7 bases from V and 7 bases from J; junction bases left unmatched: 9. CDR3 in amino acids: CASTSGDRLQPQHF. The DNA for the CDR3 is TGTGCCAGCACCTCCGGGGACAGGCTACAGCCCCAGCATTTT.

The chain uses TRBV7-2 and TRBJ2-1, with D uncertain. The CDR3 runs 15 residues. Trimming removed 6 bases from V and 0 bases from J, with 12 bases in between. Germline CDR1 SGHTA, CDR2 FQGNSA. The chain's CDR3 is CASRDEVGSYNEQFF. CDR3 nucleotide sequence: TGTGCCAGCAGGGATGAGGTGGGCTCCTACAATGAGCAGTTCTTC. Filled out from reference TRBV7-2 and TRBJ2-1, the complete variable domain reads GAGVSQSPSNKVTEKGKDVELRCDPISGHTALYWYRQSLGQGLEFLIYFQGNSAPDKSGLPSDRFSAERTGGSVSTLTIQRTQQEDSAVYLCASRDEVGSYNEQFFGPGTRLTVL.

This chain connects TRBV10-3 to TRBJ2-4, with D perhaps assigned TRBD1 or TRBD2 (5 bases each). V was shortened by 2 bases and J by 0 bases, with 8 bases between the two germline ends. Germline V CDR1 and CDR2: ENHRY, SYGVKD. This CDR3 region has 15 residues. The CDR3 DNA reads TGTGCCATCAGTGAGGGTGGGGGAGCCAAAAACATTCAGTACTTC. It translates to CAISEGGGAKNIQYF.

V usage is TRBV14 and J usage is TRBJ2-7; 7 nucleotides align to TRBD1. The CDR3 is 15 residues long. Trimming at V came to 6 bases and at J to 5 bases, leaving 13 bases not matched to a gene. Germline CDR1 reads SGHDN; CDR2 reads FVKESK. The CDR3 DNA sequence: TGTGCCAGCAGTCAACTAACCGGGACAGAGCACGAGCAGTACTTC. This encodes CASSQLTGTEHEQYF.